This TCR beta chain was captured in a study of blood T cell repertoires in COVID-19. The table came from immunoSEQ multiplex PCR; TCRdb's copy has only in-frame clones and leaves some out. Among 200,000 to 250,000 clones, 85% to 90% were seen once, and the ten largest hold approximately 3.8%. CDR3 length: 15 residues. Looked up from germline, CDR1 is MNHEY and CDR2 is SVGAGI. With V trimmed by 3 bases and J by 2 bases, 6 bases remained unmatched. The specimen sequenced was PBMCs or T cells enriched from blood (not recorded which). The TCR was taken from a woman in her late teens or twenties in a cohort exposed to, infected with or recovered from COVID-19 (not recorded which). The chain employs TRBV6-5 and TRBJ1-1; 7 bases map to TRBD1. The CDR3 reads CASSYDRVTNTEAFF. CDR3 bases: TGTGCCAGCAGTTATGACAGGGTAACAAACACTGAAGCTTTCTTT.